Only a few counts were recorded for the clone carrying this T cell receptor beta chain. Its target is not known. Time point of the sample: pre-treatment baseline. V lost 1 base, J lost 0 bases, and 7 bases lay in between. The germline gives CDR1 SGHVS, CDR2 FQNEAQ. The CDR3 runs to 15 residues. The data were taken from a study of blood T cell dynamics during melanoma immunotherapy. Background on the study: First-line therapy was either pembrolizumab or nivolumab with ipilimumab for metastatic melanoma.

Some clones are missing from TCRdb's copy, which holds only in-frame ones; the method was immunoSEQ multiplex PCR. The sample has over 10,000 clones; 92% are singletons. Study-wide findings and caveats: Whether repertoire-driving clones were melanoma-specific could not be determined. Among sorted CD8+ subsets, immune-effector cells had the highest clonality and cell-free DNA similarity.

The sequenced sample was effector memory CD8+ T cells from blood, obtained from a patient treated with checkpoint blockade. The J gene is TRBJ1-3, the V gene TRBV7-8; D is unresolved. This sequence was found in a human donor with melanoma. The DNA of the CDR3 is TGTGCCAGCAGCTTAGTACCTTTCTCTGGAAACACCATATATTTT. This codes for CASSLVPFSGNTIYF.